The clone carrying this TCR beta chain was recorded at least ten times. Antigen unknown. The data belong to a study of breast tumors, draining lymph nodes, adjacent tissues. Germline assignment: CDR1 LNHDA and CDR2 SQIVND (reference sequence). V gave up 7 bases and J gave up 0 bases, with 13 bases separating them. The CDR3 has 15 residues. One entry per CDR3 protein, called by TCRdb with MiXCR from the multiplex PCR reads. The profile shows around 250,000 distinct CDR3 sequences, under 40% of them singletons. Study-wide points: Tumor T cell lymph node origin was a supported hypothesis, not proven. Tumor and nontumor repertoires were significantly more similar in luminal-like than in basal-like breast cancer.

The lymph nodes were axillary draining lymph nodes from breast cancer patients. The chain employs TRBV19 and TRBJ1-5, with a tentative D call TRBD1 (5 bases). Sequenced: axillary lymph node tissue. The TCR sequence derives from a female donor with breast cancer. Some clones in this sample may be carry-over from other donors' samples. The CDR3 DNA reads as TGTGCCAGTACCCCGGCAGGGTATAGCAATCAGCCCCAGCATTTT. Translated, it gives CASTPAGYSNQPQHF.